What follows are 18 T cell receptor beta chains derived from one specimen sequenced in a study of graft-versus-host responses after intestinal transplantation. For these TCRs, the target antigens are not known. The protocol was immunoSEQ multiplex PCR, while the TCRdb copy is restricted to in-frame clones and leaves out a portion. The table shows fewer than 95,000 clones, with roughly 92% occurring only once. The specimen was unstimulated CD8+ T cells sorted from spleen or lymph node cells, collected before transplant. All receptors come from a human donor who was the organ donor for an intestinal transplant.

V gene TRBV10-2 combines with J gene TRBJ2-7; a weak D match, TRBD1 (6 bases). V was shortened by 3 bases and J by 6 bases, with 6 bases between the two germline ends. Germline CDR1 and CDR2: WSHSY and SAAADI. The CDR3 extends over 11 amino acids. The CDR3 DNA sequence: TGCGCCAGCAGTGAAGGGGGCGAGCAGTACTTC. Its translation: CASSEGGEQYF.

The J gene is TRBJ2-3, the V gene TRBV28; D might be TRBD2 (5 bases). Germline V gene data show CDR1 as MDHEN and CDR2 as SYDVKM. V was clipped by 3 bases and J by 0 bases, with 10 bases between them. This CDR3 is built from 15 residues. The CDR3 loop is CASSLAGGSTDTQYF. In DNA form, the CDR3 reads TGTGCCAGCAGTTTGGCGGGTGGGAGCACAGATACGCAGTATTTT. The full variable domain, rest sourced from reference TRBV28 and TRBJ2-3, is DVKVTQSSRYLVKRTGEKVFLECVQDMDHENMFWYRQDPGLGLRLIYFSYDVKMKEKGDIPEGYSVSREKKERFSLILESASTNQTSMYLCASSLAGGSTDTQYFGPGTRLTVL.

This sequence joins TRBV21-1 and TRBJ1-1; the D call in the table, TRBD1, was not verified against the DNA. TRBV21-1 is tagged as a pseudogene. CDR3 length: 16 amino acids. The CDR3 DNA sequence: TGTGCCAGCAGCGAGGGGGTATTTCGTATCACTGCTGAAGCTTTCTTT. Encoded protein: CASSEGVFRITAEAFF.

The chain employs TRBV7-8 and TRBJ2-1, with D perhaps TRBD1 (5 bases). The CDR3 totals 17 residues. The germline V and J ends were trimmed by 2 bases and 3 bases, with 17 bases remaining between them. CDR1 and CDR2 from the germline V gene are SGHVS and FQNEAQ. CDR3 protein: CASSLMGPTPGYNEQFF. The CDR3 nucleotides read TGTGCCAGCAGCTTAATGGGGCCGACACCGGGCTACAATGAGCAGTTCTTC.

The rearrangement uses TRBV11-1 and TRBJ2-7; TRBD2 matches 10 bases. Germline CDR1 is SGHAT and CDR2 is FQDESV (reference sequence). The ends lost 7 bases at V and 3 bases at J; junction bases unmatched: 21. The CDR3 has 19 amino acids. For the CDR3, the DNA is TGTGCCAGCATCCCATCGGGCTCCGAAGCGGGGGGGCTGGACTACGAGCAGTACTTC. This codes for CASIPSGSEAGGLDYEQYF.

The genes are TRBV6-5 and TRBJ1-2; no clear D. Trimming pared 4 bases from V and 4 bases from J, leaving 16 bases between. Germline V CDR1 and CDR2: MNHEY, SVGAGI. This CDR3 is 15 amino acids long. CDR3 in amino acids: CASSSQVGPPYGYTF. As DNA, the CDR3 is TGTGCCAGCAGTTCCCAGGTTGGGCCTCCCTATGGCTACACCTTC.

In this sample, this clone turned up a few times. CDR3 protein: CASSYRGYTF. CDR3 coding DNA: TGTGCCAGCAGTTACCGTGGCTACACCTTC. This rearrangement joins TRBV6-6 to TRBJ1-2, with D unresolved. The ends were cut back, 2 bases at V and 7 bases at J, with 2 bases in the middle. The CDR3 is made up of 10 amino acids. Germline lookup yields CDR1 MNHNY and CDR2 SVGAGI (reference sequence).

This chain joins TRBV7-9 and TRBJ2-3; a possible D gene is TRBD2 (5 bases). Germline lookup yields CDR1 SEHNR and CDR2 FQNEAQ (reference sequence). This CDR3 region has 16 residues. V was pared by 2 bases and J by 7 bases, with 19 bases between. The CDR3 protein is CASSLMAGHKVNTQYF. The CDR3 DNA follows: TGTGCCAGCAGCTTAATGGCGGGCCATAAGGTGAATACGCAGTATTTT.

Note on this clone: The junction shows a germline mismatch at one end, possibly a read error. CDR3 sequence (DNA): TGTGCTAGCAGCTTCACAGAATCCCCTACCTACGAGCAGTACTTC. Translation: CASSFTESPTYEQYF. This rearrangement joins TRBV7-7 to TRBJ2-7; D uncertain. CDR3 length: 15 amino acids. CDR1 and CDR2 (germline): SSHAT, FNYEAQ (reference sequence).

The DNA for the CDR3 is TGTGCCAGCAGTGAAGCTGAAGGGGGCAATCAGCCCCAGCATTTT. As protein: CASSEAEGGNQPQHF. The chain joins TRBV6-1 to TRBJ1-5, with D tentatively TRBD1 (5 bases). Germline-derived CDR1 and CDR2 are MNHNS and SASEGT. V was shortened by 0 bases and J by 2 bases, with 8 bases between the two germline ends. CDR3 size: 15 residues.

The chain combines TRBV6-4 with TRBJ2-2; 8 positions match TRBD1. CDR1 is MRHNA and CDR2 is SNTAGT in the germline V gene. The CDR3 has 15 amino acids. V shed 2 bases, J shed 5 bases, and the junction held 4 bases outside the gene matches. The CDR3 reads CASSDGQGATGELFF. CDR3 in DNA: TGTGCCAGCAGTGACGGGCAGGGGGCTACCGGGGAGCTGTTTTTT.

This clone appeared once. The genes are TRBV4-2 and TRBJ2-6, with 10 bases matching TRBD1. The CDR3 consists of 17 residues. CDR1 is LGHNA, CDR2 YNFKEQ, per germline. V was clipped by 0 bases and J by 2 bases; unmatched bases: 1. The CDR3 sequence: CASSQDGQGAGANVLTF. In nucleotides, the CDR3 is TGTGCCAGCAGCCAAGACGGACAGGGGGCTGGGGCCAACGTCCTGACTTTC.

The chain carries TRBV27 and TRBJ2-2, with 7 nucleotides matching TRBD1. V lost 2 bases and J lost 7; bases outside the gene matches: 4. This CDR3 has 14 amino acids. CDR1 is MNHEY and CDR2 is SMNVEV in the germline V gene (reference sequence). CDR3 sequence: CASSLAAGGGELFF. The DNA of the CDR3 is TGTGCCAGCAGTTTAGCGGCAGGGGGCGGGGAGCTGTTTTTT.

The genes are TRBV14 and TRBJ2-7, with D possibly matching TRBD2 (6 bases). Trimming stripped 3 bases from V and 2 bases from J, with 14 bases between. Per the germline V gene, CDR1 is SGHDN and CDR2 is FVKESK. CDR3 length equals 15 residues. The CDR3 bases are TGTGCCAGCAGCCATGAGTTCCCGGGGGCCTACGAGCAGTACTTC. Its translation is CASSHEFPGAYEQYF.

The chain couples TRBV27 to TRBJ2-5, with a weak D call TRBD1 (5 bases). V lost 3 bases, J lost 5 bases, and 16 bases lay in between. Germline assignment: CDR1 MNHEY and CDR2 SMNVEV (reference sequence). CDR3 length equals 15 residues. CDR3 loop: CASSLVGPRKETQYF. In DNA form, the CDR3 reads TGTGCCAGCAGTTTGGTGGGGCCCCGGAAGGAGACCCAGTACTTC.

The V and J genes are TRBV7-9 and TRBJ2-1, with 10 bases identical to TRBD2. With V trimmed by 5 bases and J by 6 bases, 7 bases remained unmatched. There are 15 residues in the CDR3. Germline V gene sequence: CDR1 SEHNR, CDR2 FQNEAQ (reference sequence). CDR3 sequence reads: CASSQGLAAVNEQFF. CDR3 in DNA: TGTGCCAGCAGCCAAGGACTAGCGGCAGTCAATGAGCAGTTCTTC.

V and J are TRBV9 and TRBJ1-2; D remains ambiguous. The V end was cut by 1 base, the J end by 1 base, with 14 bases between. There are 16 residues in the CDR3. Germline V gene data show CDR1 as SGDLS and CDR2 as YYNGEE. This CDR3 reads CASSVSQEGFNYGYTF. CDR3 DNA: TGTGCCAGCAGCGTATCGCAGGAGGGATTTAACTATGGCTACACCTTC.

The rearrangement joins TRBV9 to TRBJ2-1; TRBD2 agrees at 13 bases. The CDR3 loop spans 16 amino acids. The germline V gene encodes CDR1 SGDLS and CDR2 YYNGEE. V dropped 0 bases and J dropped 9; count of bases not matched to a gene: 6. The CDR3 DNA is TGTGCCAGCAGCGTAGGACTAGCGGGGGGAAAACCTGAGCAGTTCTTC. Its translation is CASSVGLAGGKPEQFF.